The 25 T cell receptor beta chains below were found in one sample sequenced in a study of HIV-infected children after antiretroviral therapy interruption. Noted treatment: PENTA 11 planned treatment interruption arm or continuous ART arm. RNA-based 3' RACE libraries used unique molecular identifiers. TCRdb fed the 3' RACE reads into MiXCR, producing one record per CDR3 protein. The sample holds more than 85,000 distinct CDR3 sequences, 5.5% to 8.5% seen once. The material was CD45RA+ CD4+ T cells from PBMCs, pooled from several time points, obtained from a donor given antiretroviral therapy, either interrupted or continuous. Subset specified: naive CD4+ CD45RA+ CD45RO- T cells. Receptors were obtained from a pool of human donors with HIV.

This clonotype is labeled as medium-sized. This chain joins TRBV7-2 and TRBJ2-7; 10 bases match TRBD1. The germline V gene has CDR1 SGHTA and CDR2 FQGNSA. The CDR3 runs 15 residues. Losses at the gene ends were 2 bases for V and 4 bases for J; bases not matched to a gene: 5. CDR3 sequence: CASSLIDRGRYEQYF. CDR3 nucleotides: TGTGCCAGCAGCTTAATCGACAGGGGGCGATACGAGCAGTACTTC.

This clonotype has at least ten counts. The rearrangement joins TRBV19 to TRBJ2-1, with 8 positions matching TRBD1. Germline-derived CDR1 and CDR2 are LNHDA and SQIVND (reference sequence). This CDR3 contains 13 residues. V shed 9 bases, J shed 7 bases, and the junction held 8 bases outside the gene matches. DNA of the CDR3: TGTGCCAGCAGTGCGCAGGGGGCGAATGAGCAGTTCTTC. Residues: CASSAQGANEQFF.

At least ten counts were recorded for this clonotype. This chain uses TRBV5-1 with TRBJ1-1, with D unclear. The germline V gene has CDR1 SGHRS and CDR2 YFSETQ. V gave up 4 bases and J gave up 3 bases, with 10 bases separating them. The CDR3 is 13 residues long. CDR3 sequence: CASSQDGDTEAFF. Here the CDR3 DNA reads TGCGCCAGCAGCCAAGACGGGGACACTGAAGCTTTCTTT.

In its sample, this clonotype was seen many times. The chain is built from TRBV12-5 and TRBJ2-5; the D gene is possibly TRBD1 (6 bases). The CDR3 is 18 residues long. Germline CDR1 is LGHNT and CDR2 is FRNRAP. V was shortened by 6 bases and J by 5 bases, with 28 bases between the two germline ends. In nucleotides, the CDR3 is TGTGCTAGTGGCAACCCCTATCCTTGGACAGCATCGGGTGAGACCCAGTACTTC. Residues: CASGNPYPWTASGETQYF. The entire variable domain, with the rest obtained from reference TRBV12-5 and TRBJ2-5, is as follows: DARVTQTPRHKVTEMGQEVTMRCQPILGHNTVFWYRQTMMQGLELLAYFRNRAPLDDSGMPKDRFSAEMPDATLATLKIQPSEPRDSAVYFCASGNPYPWTASGETQYFGPGTRLLVL.

This clonotype was counted at least ten times. CDR3 amino acids: CSAPRTLGGELFF. For the CDR3, the DNA is TGCAGTGCTCCCCGGACCCTAGGAGGGGAGCTGTTTTTT. V usage is TRBV20-1 and J usage is TRBJ2-2; no definite D call. Germline-derived CDR1 and CDR2 are DFQATT and SNEGSKA (reference sequence). This CDR3 comprises 13 residues. Trimming shortened V by 5 bases and J by 8 bases, and 15 bases separated the two germline ends.

This clonotype was seen at least ten times. The chain joins TRBV5-6 to TRBJ1-5, with a weak D call TRBD1 (6 bases). Deletions cut 4 bases from V and 5 bases from J, with 13 bases between. Germline V gene sequence: CDR1 SGHDT, CDR2 YYEEEE. This CDR3 region has 14 residues. CDR3 coding DNA: TGTGCCAGCAGCCTGGCGGGGGGCGATCAGCCCCAGCATTTT. It codes for CASSLAGGDQPQHF.

The table lists this clonotype with many counts. J is TRBJ2-1 and V is TRBV6-1, with 9 bases that match TRBD1. The CDR3 spans 13 residues. J gave up 6 bases and V 6 bases, and 3 bases lay outside the gene matches. CDR1 is MNHNS and CDR2 is SASEGT in the germline V gene. Here the CDR3 DNA reads TGTGCCAGCAGGGACAGGGGAGGCAATGAGCAGTTCTTC. Translating it yields CASRDRGGNEQFF.

The J gene is TRBJ1-6, the V gene TRBV7-2, with D maybe TRBD1 (5 bases). Germline lookup yields CDR1 SGHTA and CDR2 FQGNSA. This CDR3 contains 14 residues. V lost 1 base and J 8 bases, leaving 9 bases between the germline ends. CDR3 nucleotide sequence: TGTGCCAGCAGCTTAGGACCAGGGTATTCACCCCTCCACTTT. Residues: CASSLGPGYSPLHF.

This clonotype was detected ten times or more. V and J are TRBV28 and TRBJ2-1; 9 bases match TRBD2. Trimming cost V 6 bases and J 2 bases; bases outside gene matches: 11. Germline-derived CDR1 and CDR2 are MDHEN and SYDVKM. The CDR3 totals 17 residues. Here the CDR3 reads CASRPPLAGAAYNEQFF. The CDR3 DNA reads TGTGCCAGCAGGCCTCCTTTAGCGGGGGCGGCCTACAATGAGCAGTTCTTC.

This clonotype was detected ten times or more. The rearrangement uses TRBV2 and TRBJ2-1, with 11 bases matching TRBD2. This CDR3 is built from 15 residues. Losses at the gene ends were 8 bases for V and 9 bases for J; bases not matched to a gene: 12. CDR1 and CDR2 (germline): SNHLY, FYNNEI. CDR3 bases: TGTGCCAGCGGAGTTGGGCTAGCGGGAGGATTTGAGCAGTTCTTC. Protein product: CASGVGLAGGFEQFF.

The table lists this clonotype with many counts. The chain links TRBV5-1 to TRBJ1-2, with 7 bases matching TRBD1. Germline V lookup: CDR1 SGHRS, CDR2 YFSETQ. V trimming: 4 bases; J trimming: 7 bases; junction bases outside the gene matches: 10. This CDR3 has 14 residues. CDR3 residues: CASSRGQPLGGYTF. For the CDR3, the DNA is TGCGCCAGCAGCCGGGGACAGCCATTGGGTGGCTACACCTTC.

At least ten counts were recorded for this clonotype. The chain employs TRBV12-3 or TRBV12-4 and TRBJ1-5; D not resolved. V lost 8 bases, J lost 0 bases, and 8 bases lay in between. There are 13 residues in the CDR3. The CDR3 sequence: CASSLISNQPQHF. DNA of the CDR3: TGTGCCAGCTCACTGATTAGCAATCAGCCCCAGCATTTT.

This clonotype was recorded many times. This chain connects TRBV6-6 to TRBJ1-1; no reliable D call. This CDR3 region has 12 residues. From germline, CDR1 is MNHNY and CDR2 SVGAGI (reference sequence). V lost 8 bases and J 4 bases, leaving 11 bases between the germline ends. This CDR3 is CASSDWGTEAFF. The CDR3 DNA reads as TGTGCCAGCTCCGACTGGGGCACTGAAGCTTTCTTT.

The sample holds many counts of this clonotype. J is TRBJ2-3 and V is TRBV29-1; D is undetermined. Between the trimmed V and J ends, which lost 2 bases and 0 bases, there was a span of 9 bases. The CDR3 covers 14 residues. Germline V CDR1 and CDR2: SQVTM, ANQGSEA. CDR3 sequence: CSVELTFSTDTQYF. CDR3 coding DNA: TGCAGCGTTGAACTCACATTTAGCACAGATACGCAGTATTTT.

CDR3 sequence (DNA): TGTGCCAGCAGACGTACGGGACAGATACCGACTATTGGCTACACCTTC. It is translated as CASRRTGQIPTIGYTF. V and J are TRBV12-3 or TRBV12-4 and TRBJ1-2; 7 bases line up with TRBD1. The junction had 17 bases not matched to a gene; V was cut back by 6 bases and J by 7 bases. The length of the CDR3 is 16 residues.

This clonotype was seen ten or more times. The V and J genes are TRBV6-5 and TRBJ1-6; TRBD1 matches 9 bases. The trim removed 6 bases at V and 8 bases at J, leaving 8 bases unmatched. The germline gives CDR1 MNHEY, CDR2 SVGAGI. The CDR3 consists of 15 residues. CDR3 nucleotides: TGTGCCAGCAGATTGAACAGGGGGCTCGATTCACCCCTCCACTTT. It codes for CASRLNRGLDSPLHF.

This clonotype appeared many times. This chain connects TRBV7-9 to TRBJ2-7, with 8 bases identical to TRBD2. The J segment lost 2 bases and the V segment lost 4 bases, leaving 7 bases of the junction unmatched. Germline CDR1 is SEHNR and CDR2 is FQNEAQ (reference sequence). The CDR3 runs 15 residues. CDR3 in DNA: TGTGCCAGCAGCTCCCGCTTCGGGGGGGCCTACGAGCAGTACTTC. Translating it yields CASSSRFGGAYEQYF.

This clonotype has a count of ten or more. The genes are TRBV18 and TRBJ2-7, with 9 positions matching TRBD1. CDR1 and CDR2 (germline): KGHSH, LQKENI. The trim removed 4 bases at V and 0 bases at J, leaving 7 bases unmatched. This CDR3 is 16 amino acids long. The CDR3 here is CASSQLTGGGSYEQYF. The CDR3 nucleotides are TGTGCCAGCTCACAGCTGACAGGGGGAGGCTCCTACGAGCAGTACTTC.

This clonotype was seen more than once but under ten times. The V gene is TRBV12-5, the J gene TRBJ2-2; D unclear. Germline V lookup: CDR1 LGHNT, CDR2 FRNRAP. CDR3 length: 12 amino acids. The ends were cut back, 4 bases at V and 4 bases at J, with 4 bases in the middle. The CDR3 DNA reads TGTGCTAGTGGTTCCTTCACCGGGGAGCTGTTTTTT. Translated: CASGSFTGELFF.

In its sample, this clonotype was seen many times. The gene calls are TRBV20-1 and TRBJ2-4; D possibly corresponds to TRBD1 (6 bases). The CDR3 has 12 residues. The germline V gene has CDR1 DFQATT and CDR2 SNEGSKA (reference sequence). The V end lost 5 bases, the J end lost 9 bases, and 14 bases lay between the germline ends. In DNA, the CDR3 is TGCAGTGCTGTGACAGGACAACCCATTCAGTACTTC. Its translation: CSAVTGQPIQYF.

The chain has TRBV10-2 and TRBJ2-7; unclear D gene. The CDR3 contains 13 residues. The V and J ends lost 4 bases and 2 bases respectively, with 9 bases between them. Germline V gene data show CDR1 as WSHSY and CDR2 as SAAADI. CDR3 DNA sequence: TGCGCCAGCAGTGCATCCGGTACCTACGAGCAGTACTTC. It yields the protein CASSASGTYEQYF.

This clonotype appeared many times. The genes are TRBV20-1 and TRBJ2-5; D may be TRBD2 (6 bases). Germline CDR1 DFQATT, CDR2 SNEGSKA (reference sequence). The CDR3 runs to 14 residues. V lost 0 bases to trimming and J lost 3 bases, with 11 bases between them. CDR3 residues: CSARDPREEETQYF. CDR3 nucleotides: TGCAGTGCTAGAGACCCCAGGGAGGAAGAGACCCAGTACTTC.

The chain has TRBV5-4 and TRBJ2-1, with D possibly matching TRBD2 (6 bases). The ends were cut back, 3 bases at V and 2 bases at J, with 12 bases in the middle. Germline V gene data show CDR1 as SGHNT and CDR2 as YYREEE (reference sequence). The CDR3 is 15 amino acids. DNA for the CDR3: TGTGCCAGCAGCTGGGGGGTAGGGGCCTACAATGAGCAGTTCTTC. Its protein is CASSWGVGAYNEQFF. The full variable domain, its missing parts supplied by reference TRBV5-4 and TRBJ2-1, is ETGVTQSPTHLIKTRGQQVTLRCSSQSGHNTVSWYQQALGQGPQFIFQYYREEENGRGNFPPRFSGLQFPNYSSELNVNALELDDSALYLCASSWGVGAYNEQFFGPGTRLTVL.

This clonotype has at least ten counts. The chain is built from TRBV25-1 and TRBJ2-7; D call uncertain. The CDR3 is made up of 13 amino acids. The germline gives CDR1 MGHDK, CDR2 SYGVNS. V was cut by 3 bases and J by 0 bases, with 6 bases left in between. CDR3 nucleotide sequence: TGTGCCAGCAGTGACCCCCTCTCCTACGAGCAGTACTTC. This sequence encodes CASSDPLSYEQYF.

This clonotype was observed many times. The rearrangement links TRBV7-2 to TRBJ1-2; D not certain. CDR1 and CDR2 from the germline V gene are SGHTA and FQGNSA. Trimming cost V 5 bases and J 2 bases, with 3 bases left between them. CDR3 length: 11 amino acids. The CDR3 sequence: CASSENYGYTF. The CDR3 nucleotides read TGTGCCAGCAGCGAGAACTATGGCTACACCTTC.